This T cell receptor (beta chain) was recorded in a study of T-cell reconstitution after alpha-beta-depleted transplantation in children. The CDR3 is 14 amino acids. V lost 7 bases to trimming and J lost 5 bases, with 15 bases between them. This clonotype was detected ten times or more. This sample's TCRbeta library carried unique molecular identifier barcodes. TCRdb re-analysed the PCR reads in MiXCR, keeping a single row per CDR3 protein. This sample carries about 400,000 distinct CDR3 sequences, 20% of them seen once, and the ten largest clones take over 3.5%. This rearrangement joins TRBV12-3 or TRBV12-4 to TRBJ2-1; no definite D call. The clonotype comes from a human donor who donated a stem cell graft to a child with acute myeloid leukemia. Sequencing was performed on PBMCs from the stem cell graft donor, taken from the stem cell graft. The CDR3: CASIRVLGHNEQFF. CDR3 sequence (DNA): TGTGCCAGCATCCGGGTCCTTGGCCACAATGAGCAGTTCTTC.